In its sample, the clone carrying this TCR beta chain was seen a few times. The data are from a study of regulatory T cells in long-lasting Graves disease. The time point is: newly diagnosed GD, antithyroid drugs for less than 3 months. Researchers made the TCR library from RNA that was extracted from PBMCs. Recruitment took place at an endocrinology department in Xi'an, China. Construction of the TCR beta libraries employed iRepertoire HTBI primers in conjunction with Arm-PCR of CDR3 regions. Each CDR3 protein is one row after TCRdb ran MiXCR on the multiplex PCR reads. The table records approximately 300,000 distinct CDR3 sequences, 18% of them present only once. From germline, CDR1 is MNHEY and CDR2 SVGAGI. Trimming took off 4 bases at V and 2 bases at J, with 18 bases between the two ends. This CDR3 has 16 residues.

The specimen comprised peripheral blood mononuclear cells (PBMCs), sampled at new diagnosis, from a patient treated with antithyroid drugs. The J gene is TRBJ2-7, the V gene TRBV6-5; D uncertain. This receptor was identified in a female donor with Graves disease. The DNA for the CDR3 is TGTGCCAGCAGTTTCTCCGGACCCGTCAGGCCCTACGAGCAGTACTTC. It is translated as CASSFSGPVRPYEQYF.